Listed here is a single TCR beta chain. Its antigen remains unknown. Treatment here: some 20 received Ad26.COV2.S at low or high dose, single or two shots; about 5 received placebo; per-sample allocation not given. Collection of samples fell on day 63 after the first vaccine or placebo injection. This Boston cohort included adults aged 18-55 years. Vaccine was an Ad26 vector expressing Wuhan-strain SARS-CoV-2 spike. The repertoire was sequenced with immunoSEQ multiplex PCR; TCRdb's copy has only in-frame clones and lacks some. The table has some 410,000 clones, approximately 90% seen once; the top ten hold 1.5% to 2%. This sample was taken from a study of Ad26.COV2.S vaccination and SARS-CoV-2 variants. V gave up 5 bases and J gave up 7 bases; unmatched junction bases: 10. Looked up from germline, CDR1 is SGHTA and CDR2 is FQGNSA. The CDR3 covers 15 residues. The study's findings and limits: Non-spike TCR breadth did not differ much between vaccine and placebo recipients. Post-vaccination breadth of spike-specific CD8+ and CD4+ T cell responses was reportedly substantial.

V and J are TRBV7-2 and TRBJ2-2; 7 bases are a match to TRBD2. This sequence was found in a person between 18 and 60 years old who received the Ad26.COV2.S COVID-19 vaccine or a placebo. Sequenced material: peripheral blood, taken in a trial of Ad26.COV2.S vaccine versus placebo. CDR3 bases: TGTGCCAGCAGCGCTCTGGCGGGGGTCGGCGGGGAGCTGTTTTTT. Its translation is CASSALAGVGGELFF.